The 2 T cell receptor beta chains below come from one sample, sequenced in a study of PD-1 blockade in classical Hodgkin lymphoma. Here immunoSEQ multiplex PCR was the method, and the copy in TCRdb shows in-frame clones only, minus some. The sample records tens of thousands of clones, 82% being singletons. All patients relapsed after autologous stem cell transplantation, and brentuximab vedotin exposure varied. The sequences come from peripheral blood mononuclear cells (PBMCs), collected at baseline. The source is a human donor with classical Hodgkin lymphoma.

The chain recombines TRBV18 with TRBJ1-5; D perhaps matches TRBD1 (5 bases). Trimming took off 3 bases at V and 6 bases at J, with 15 bases between the two ends. Germline values: CDR1 KGHSH, CDR2 LQKENI. The CDR3 extends over 15 amino acids. CDR3 nucleotide sequence: TGTGCCAGCTCACCTTATCCAGGGCCAACTCAGCCCCAGCATTTT. This codes for CASSPYPGPTQPQHF.

The chain uses TRBV5-5 and TRBJ1-1; no clear D gene. CDR3 length equals 13 residues. The germline V gene has CDR1 SGHKS and CDR2 YYEKEE (reference sequence). Trimming stripped 0 bases from V and 5 bases from J, with 8 bases between. The CDR3 loop is CASSLVEWTEAFF. DNA for the CDR3: TGTGCCAGCAGCTTGGTTGAATGGACTGAAGCTTTCTTT.